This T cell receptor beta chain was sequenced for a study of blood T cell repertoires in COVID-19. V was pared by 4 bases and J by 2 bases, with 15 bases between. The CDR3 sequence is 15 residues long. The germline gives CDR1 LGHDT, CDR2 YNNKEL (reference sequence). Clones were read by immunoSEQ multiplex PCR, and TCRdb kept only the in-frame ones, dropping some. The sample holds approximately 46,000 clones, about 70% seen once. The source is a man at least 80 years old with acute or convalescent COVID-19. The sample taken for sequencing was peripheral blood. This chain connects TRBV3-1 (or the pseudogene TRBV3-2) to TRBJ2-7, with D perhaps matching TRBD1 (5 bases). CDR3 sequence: CASSPREGATYEQYF. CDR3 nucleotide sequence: TGTGCCAGCAGCCCCCGTGAAGGGGCCACCTACGAGCAGTACTTC.